This is a list of T cell receptor beta chains from one sample in a study of blood T cell repertoires in COVID-19. TCRdb's table, derived via immunoSEQ multiplex PCR, lists solely in-frame clones and lacks some. In the table there are about 300,000 clones, around 84% of which are singletons. Sequences were obtained from PBMCs or T cells enriched from blood (not recorded which). Receptors were obtained from a man in his thirties or forties who had recovered from COVID-19. CDR3s include the opening cysteine and the closing phenylalanine or tryptophan. Each record gives: J gene, D gene, V gene, clone size, CDR3 protein, CDR3 DNA. The D gene is left open where the match is weak. The size field is filled for only some rows; it gives once, few, many or a size class.

TRBJ1-3	NA	TRBV19	NA	CASSISPWRFSGNTIYF	TGTGCCAGTAGTATAAGTCCGTGGCGGTTCTCCGGGAACACCATATATTTT
TRBJ2-7	TRBD2	TRBV28	few	CASSQTSGGSYEQYF	TGTGCCAGCAGTCAGACTAGCGGGGGCTCCTACGAGCAGTACTTC
TRBJ2-1	TRBD2	TRBV19	NA	CASSPAGVDNEQFF	TGTGCCAGTAGTCCGGCGGGAGTAGACAATGAGCAGTTCTTC
TRBJ1-5	NA	TRBV27	NA	CASSLSQTENQPQHF	TGTGCCAGCAGTTTAAGCCAGACAGAAAATCAGCCCCAGCATTTT
TRBJ1-2	NA	TRBV28	NA	CASRGGSWGFNYGYTF	TGTGCCAGCAGAGGAGGGTCATGGGGCTTTAACTATGGCTACACCTTC
TRBJ2-5	NA	TRBV4-1	NA	CASSQDLYNSRETQYF	TGCGCCAGCAGCCAAGATCTGTATAACAGCCGAGAGACCCAGTACTTC
TRBJ2-7	NA	TRBV7-2	NA	CASSLPTVDSYEQYF	TGTGCCAGCAGCCTCCCGACAGTTGACTCCTACGAGCAGTACTTC
TRBJ2-1	TRBD2	TRBV5-1	NA	CASSSAPAGSNGEQFF	TGCGCCAGCAGCTCAGCCCCAGCGGGGTCTAACGGTGAGCAGTTCTTC
TRBJ1-2	NA	TRBV6-5	NA	CASSRGGNGYTF	TGTGCCAGCAGCCGCGGGGGGAATGGCTACACCTTC
TRBJ2-7	TRBD2	TRBV27	NA	CASSLPASGMNEQYF	TGTGCCAGCAGTCTTCCGGCTAGCGGGATGAACGAGCAGTACTTC
TRBJ2-7	TRBD1	TRBV7-2	NA	CASSWDRAEQYF	TGTGCCAGCAGCTGGGACAGGGCTGAGCAGTACTTC
TRBJ2-7	NA	TRBV7-9	NA	CASSHEPHEQYF	TGTGCCAGCAGCCACGAGCCCCACGAGCAGTACTTC
TRBJ1-2	NA	TRBV10-3	NA	CAIRGDANYGYTF	TGTGCCATCCGGGGGGATGCTAACTATGGCTACACCTTC
TRBJ1-1	NA	TRBV3-1/TRBV3-2	NA	CASSQDWPQAGTRWLNTEAFF	TGTGCCAGCAGCCAAGATTGGCCCCAGGCGGGGACCCGCTGGTTGAACACTGAAGCTTTCTTT
TRBJ1-1	NA	TRBV6-5	NA	CASSYDRGGMNTEAFF	TGTGCCAGCAGTTACGATAGGGGTGGAATGAACACTGAAGCTTTCTTT
TRBJ2-1	NA	TRBV6-5	NA	CASSYAGPLNEQFF	TGTGCCAGCAGTTACGCAGGGCCCCTCAATGAGCAGTTCTTC
TRBJ1-2	NA	TRBV3-1/TRBV3-2	NA	CASSRGRVNGYTF	TGTGCCAGCAGCCGAGGCAGGGTGAATGGCTACACCTTC
TRBJ1-1	TRBD1	TRBV6-4	NA	CASRAEDRLNTEAFF	TGTGCCAGCAGGGCTGAGGACAGGTTAAACACTGAAGCTTTCTTT
TRBJ2-7	TRBD2	TRBV7-8	NA	CASSLGGLATEYVYEQYF	TGTGCCAGCAGCTTAGGGGGACTAGCGACCGAATATGTCTACGAGCAGTACTTC
TRBJ2-1	TRBD2	TRBV27	NA	CASSLREPSEQFF	TGTGCCAGCAGTTTGCGGGAGCCGTCGGAGCAGTTCTTC
TRBJ2-7	TRBD1	TRBV5-4	few	CASGRTGGHEQYF	TGTGCCAGCGGCCGAACAGGGGGCCACGAGCAGTACTTC
TRBJ2-2	NA	TRBV4-1	NA	CASSLQEMVQGGTGELFF	TGCGCCAGCAGCCTACAAGAAATGGTACAGGGCGGCACCGGGGAGCTGTTTTTT
TRBJ1-2	TRBD1	TRBV19	NA	CASSIGLQGANYGYTF	TGTGCCAGTAGTATAGGTCTACAGGGGGCCAACTATGGCTACACCTTC
TRBJ1-4	NA	TRBV3-1/TRBV3-2	NA	CASSQGTISGKLFF	TGTGCCAGCAGCCAAGGTACCATAAGCGGAAAACTGTTTTTT
TRBJ1-2	NA	TRBV24-1	once	CATNGAHGYTF	TGTGCCACCAATGGGGCCCATGGCTACACCTTC
TRBJ2-3	NA	TRBV2	NA	CASRETPRVADTQYF	TGTGCCAGCAGGGAGACGCCCCGCGTGGCAGATACGCAGTATTTT
TRBJ1-2	NA	TRBV9	NA	CASSPREGGYGYTF	TGTGCCAGCAGCCCCCGAGAGGGTGGCTATGGCTACACCTTC
TRBJ2-4	NA	TRBV18	NA	CASSGGYRQKIAKNIQYF	TGTGCCAGCTCCGGCGGCTACAGGCAAAAAATAGCCAAAAACATTCAGTACTTC
TRBJ2-7	TRBD1	TRBV5-6	NA	CASPAIRDRPYEQYF	TGTGCCAGTCCGGCCATCCGGGACAGACCCTACGAGCAGTACTTC
TRBJ1-2	NA	TRBV28	NA	CASSAPRRRQPHYGYTF	TGTGCCAGCAGTGCCCCTCGGCGAAGACAGCCGCATTATGGCTACACCTTC
TRBJ2-7	NA	TRBV4-1	NA	CASSQAPGRGALYEQYF	TGCGCCAGCAGCCAAGCACCCGGCAGGGGGGCTCTCTACGAGCAGTACTTC
TRBJ2-4	NA	TRBV3-1/TRBV3-2	NA	CASSLRPQLEAKNIQYF	TGTGCCAGCAGCCTCCGACCCCAACTGGAGGCCAAAAACATTCAGTACTTC
TRBJ2-1	TRBD2	TRBV12-3/TRBV12-4	NA	CASSLAGGPTQFF	TGTGCCAGCAGTTTAGCGGGAGGGCCAACGCAGTTCTTC
TRBJ2-7	TRBD1	TRBV28	NA	CASSFSDRASYEQYF	TGTGCCAGCAGTTTCTCGGACAGGGCCTCCTACGAGCAGTACTTC
TRBJ2-3	TRBD2	TRBV18	NA	CASSQGTRVTDTQYF	TGTGCCAGCTCCCAGGGGACTAGAGTCACAGATACGCAGTATTTT
TRBJ1-1	NA	TRBV6-4	NA	CASKRDGWNTEAFF	TGTGCCAGCAAGCGGGACGGTTGGAACACTGAAGCTTTCTTT
TRBJ2-7	TRBD2	TRBV29-1	NA	CSVDIAGNYEQYF	TGCAGCGTCGATATAGCGGGGAACTACGAGCAGTACTTC
TRBJ1-1	TRBD1	TRBV4-1	NA	CASRPAGGHTEAFF	TGCGCCAGCAGGCCAGCAGGGGGACACACTGAAGCTTTCTTT
TRBJ2-1	TRBD2	TRBV9	NA	CASSVGGTSGAEQFF	TGTGCCAGCAGCGTGGGTGGGACTAGCGGGGCCGAGCAGTTCTTC
TRBJ1-3	NA	TRBV4-1	NA	CASSQADRGVRNTIYF	TGCGCCAGCAGCCAAGCCGATCGGGGAGTGAGAAACACCATATATTTT